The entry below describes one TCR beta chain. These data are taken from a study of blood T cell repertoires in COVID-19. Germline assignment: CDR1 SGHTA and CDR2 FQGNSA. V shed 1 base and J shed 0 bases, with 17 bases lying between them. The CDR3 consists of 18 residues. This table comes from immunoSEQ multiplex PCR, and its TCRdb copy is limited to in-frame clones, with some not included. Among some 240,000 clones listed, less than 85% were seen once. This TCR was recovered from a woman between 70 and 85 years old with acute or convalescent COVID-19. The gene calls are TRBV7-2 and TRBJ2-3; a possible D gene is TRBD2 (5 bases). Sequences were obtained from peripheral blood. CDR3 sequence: CASSLGGMADSSTDTQYF. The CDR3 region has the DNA TGTGCCAGCAGCTTAGGGGGTATGGCGGACTCTAGCACAGATACGCAGTATTTT. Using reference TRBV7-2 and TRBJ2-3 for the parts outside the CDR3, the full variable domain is GAGVSQSPSNKVTEKGKDVELRCDPISGHTALYWYRQSLGQGLEFLIYFQGNSAPDKSGLPSDRFSAERTGGSVSTLTIQRTQQEDSAVYLCASSLGGMADSSTDTQYFGPGTRLTVL.